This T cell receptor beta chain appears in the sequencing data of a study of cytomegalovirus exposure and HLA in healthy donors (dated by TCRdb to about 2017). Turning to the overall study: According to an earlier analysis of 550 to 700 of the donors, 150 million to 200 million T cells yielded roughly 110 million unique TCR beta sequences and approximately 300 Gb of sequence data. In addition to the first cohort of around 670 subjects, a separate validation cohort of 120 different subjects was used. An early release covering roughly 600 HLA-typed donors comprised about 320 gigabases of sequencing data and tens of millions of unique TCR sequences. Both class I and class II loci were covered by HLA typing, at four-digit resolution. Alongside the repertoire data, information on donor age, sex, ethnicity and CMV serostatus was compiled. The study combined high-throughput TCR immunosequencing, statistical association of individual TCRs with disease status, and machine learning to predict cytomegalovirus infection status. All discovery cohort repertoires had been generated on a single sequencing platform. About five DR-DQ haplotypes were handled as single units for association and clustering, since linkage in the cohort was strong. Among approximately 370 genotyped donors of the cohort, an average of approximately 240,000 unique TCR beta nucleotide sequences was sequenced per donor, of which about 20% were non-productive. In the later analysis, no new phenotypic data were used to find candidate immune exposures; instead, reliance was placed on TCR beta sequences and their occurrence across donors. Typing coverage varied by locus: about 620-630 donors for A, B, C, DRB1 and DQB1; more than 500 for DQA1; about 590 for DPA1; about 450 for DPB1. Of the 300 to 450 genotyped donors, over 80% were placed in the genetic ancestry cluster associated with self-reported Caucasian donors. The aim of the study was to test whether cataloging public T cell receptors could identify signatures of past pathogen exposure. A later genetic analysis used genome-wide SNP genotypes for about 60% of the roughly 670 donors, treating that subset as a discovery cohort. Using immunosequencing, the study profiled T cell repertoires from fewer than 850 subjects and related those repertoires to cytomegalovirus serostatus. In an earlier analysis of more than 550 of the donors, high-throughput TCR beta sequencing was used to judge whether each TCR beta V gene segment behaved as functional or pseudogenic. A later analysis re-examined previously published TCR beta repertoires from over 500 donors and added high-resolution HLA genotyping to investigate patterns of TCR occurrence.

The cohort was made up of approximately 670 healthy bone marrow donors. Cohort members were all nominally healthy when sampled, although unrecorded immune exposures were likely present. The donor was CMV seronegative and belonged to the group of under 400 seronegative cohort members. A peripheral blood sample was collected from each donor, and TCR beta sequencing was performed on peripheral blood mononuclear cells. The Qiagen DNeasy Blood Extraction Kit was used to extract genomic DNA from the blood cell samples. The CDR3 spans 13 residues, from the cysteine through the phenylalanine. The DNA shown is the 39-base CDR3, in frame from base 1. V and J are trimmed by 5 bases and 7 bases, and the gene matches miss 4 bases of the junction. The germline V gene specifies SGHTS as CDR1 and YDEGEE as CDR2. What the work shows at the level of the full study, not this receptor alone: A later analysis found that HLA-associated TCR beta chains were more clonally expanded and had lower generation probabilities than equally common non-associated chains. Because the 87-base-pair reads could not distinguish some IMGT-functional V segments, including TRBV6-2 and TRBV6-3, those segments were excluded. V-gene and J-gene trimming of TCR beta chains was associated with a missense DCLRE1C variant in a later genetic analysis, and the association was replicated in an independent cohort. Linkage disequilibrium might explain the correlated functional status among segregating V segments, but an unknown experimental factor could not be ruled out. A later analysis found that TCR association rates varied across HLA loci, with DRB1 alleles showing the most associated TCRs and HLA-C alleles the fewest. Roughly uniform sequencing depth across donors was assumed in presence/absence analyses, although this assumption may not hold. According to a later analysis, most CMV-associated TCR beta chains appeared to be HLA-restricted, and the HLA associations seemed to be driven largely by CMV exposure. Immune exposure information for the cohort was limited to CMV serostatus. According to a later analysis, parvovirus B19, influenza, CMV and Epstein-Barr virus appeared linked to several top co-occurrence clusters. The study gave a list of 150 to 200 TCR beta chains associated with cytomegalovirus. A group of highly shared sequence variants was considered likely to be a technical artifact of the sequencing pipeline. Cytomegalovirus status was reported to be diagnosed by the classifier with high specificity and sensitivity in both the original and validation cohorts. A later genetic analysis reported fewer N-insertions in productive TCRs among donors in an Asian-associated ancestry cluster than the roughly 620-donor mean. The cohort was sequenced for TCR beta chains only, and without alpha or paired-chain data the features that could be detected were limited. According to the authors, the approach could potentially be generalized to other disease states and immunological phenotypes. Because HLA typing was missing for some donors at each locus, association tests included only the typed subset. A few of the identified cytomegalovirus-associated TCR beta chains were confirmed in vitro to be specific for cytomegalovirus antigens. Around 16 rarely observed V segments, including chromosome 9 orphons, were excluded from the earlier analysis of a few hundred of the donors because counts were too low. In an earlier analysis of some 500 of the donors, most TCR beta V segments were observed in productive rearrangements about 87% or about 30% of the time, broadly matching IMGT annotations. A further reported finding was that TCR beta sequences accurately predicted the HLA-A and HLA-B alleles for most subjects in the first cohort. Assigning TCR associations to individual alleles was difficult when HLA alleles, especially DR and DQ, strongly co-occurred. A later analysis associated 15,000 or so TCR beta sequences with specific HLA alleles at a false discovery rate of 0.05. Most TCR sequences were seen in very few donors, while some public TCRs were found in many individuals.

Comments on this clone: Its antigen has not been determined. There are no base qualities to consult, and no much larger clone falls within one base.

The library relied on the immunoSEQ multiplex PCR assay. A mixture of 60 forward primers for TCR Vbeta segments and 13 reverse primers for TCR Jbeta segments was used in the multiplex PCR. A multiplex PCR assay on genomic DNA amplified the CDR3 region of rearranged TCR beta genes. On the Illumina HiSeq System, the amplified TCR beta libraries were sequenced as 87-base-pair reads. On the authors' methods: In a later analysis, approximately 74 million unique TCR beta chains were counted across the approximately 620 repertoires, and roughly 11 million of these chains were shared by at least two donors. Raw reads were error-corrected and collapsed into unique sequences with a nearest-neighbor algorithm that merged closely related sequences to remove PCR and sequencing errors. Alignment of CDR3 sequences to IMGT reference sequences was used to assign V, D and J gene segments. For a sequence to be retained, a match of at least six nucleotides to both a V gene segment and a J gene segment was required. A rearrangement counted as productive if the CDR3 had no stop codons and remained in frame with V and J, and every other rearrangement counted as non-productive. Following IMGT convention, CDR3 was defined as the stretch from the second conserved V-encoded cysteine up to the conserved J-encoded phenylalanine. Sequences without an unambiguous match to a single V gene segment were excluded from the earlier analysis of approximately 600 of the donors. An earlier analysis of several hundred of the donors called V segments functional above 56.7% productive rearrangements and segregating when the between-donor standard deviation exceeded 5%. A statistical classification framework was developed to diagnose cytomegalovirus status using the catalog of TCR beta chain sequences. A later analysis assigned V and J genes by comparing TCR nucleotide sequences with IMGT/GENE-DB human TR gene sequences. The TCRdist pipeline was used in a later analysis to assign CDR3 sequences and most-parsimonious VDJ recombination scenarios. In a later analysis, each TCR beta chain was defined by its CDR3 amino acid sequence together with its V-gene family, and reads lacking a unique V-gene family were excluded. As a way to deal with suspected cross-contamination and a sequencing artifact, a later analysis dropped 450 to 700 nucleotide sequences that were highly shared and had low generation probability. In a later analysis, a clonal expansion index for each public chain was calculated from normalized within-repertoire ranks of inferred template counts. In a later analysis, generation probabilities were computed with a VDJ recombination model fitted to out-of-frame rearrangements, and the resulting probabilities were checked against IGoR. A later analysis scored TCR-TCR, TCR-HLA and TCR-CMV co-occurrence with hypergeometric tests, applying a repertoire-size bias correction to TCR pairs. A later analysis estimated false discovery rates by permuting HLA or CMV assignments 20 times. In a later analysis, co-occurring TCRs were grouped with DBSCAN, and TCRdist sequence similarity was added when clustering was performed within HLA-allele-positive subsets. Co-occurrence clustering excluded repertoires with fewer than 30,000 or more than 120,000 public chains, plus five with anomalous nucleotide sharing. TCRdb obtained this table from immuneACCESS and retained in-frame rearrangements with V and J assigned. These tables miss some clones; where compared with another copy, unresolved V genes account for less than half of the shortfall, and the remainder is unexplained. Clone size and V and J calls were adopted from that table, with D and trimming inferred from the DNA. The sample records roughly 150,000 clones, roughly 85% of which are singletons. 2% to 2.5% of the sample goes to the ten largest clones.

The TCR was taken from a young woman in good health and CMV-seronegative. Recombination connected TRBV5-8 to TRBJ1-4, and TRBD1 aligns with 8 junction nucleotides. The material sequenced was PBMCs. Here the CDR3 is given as CASRRTGSEKLFF. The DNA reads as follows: TGTGCCAGCAGGAGGACAGGGTCTGAAAAACTGTTTTTT.